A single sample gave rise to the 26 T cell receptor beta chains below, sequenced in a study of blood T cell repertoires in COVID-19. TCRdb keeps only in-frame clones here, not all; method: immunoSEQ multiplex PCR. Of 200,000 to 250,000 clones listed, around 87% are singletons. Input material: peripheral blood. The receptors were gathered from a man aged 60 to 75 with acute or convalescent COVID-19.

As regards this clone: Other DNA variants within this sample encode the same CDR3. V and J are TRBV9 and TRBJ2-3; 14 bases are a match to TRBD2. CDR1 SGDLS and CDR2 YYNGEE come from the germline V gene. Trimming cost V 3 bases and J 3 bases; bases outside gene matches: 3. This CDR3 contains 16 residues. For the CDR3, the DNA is TGTGCCAGCAGCGCGGGGACTAGCGGGGGAACAGATACGCAGTATTTT. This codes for CASSAGTSGGTDTQYF.

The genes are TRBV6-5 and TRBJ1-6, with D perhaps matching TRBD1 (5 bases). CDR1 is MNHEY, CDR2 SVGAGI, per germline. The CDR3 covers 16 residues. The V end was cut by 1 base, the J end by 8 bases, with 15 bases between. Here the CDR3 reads CASSYLGGRGYSPLHF. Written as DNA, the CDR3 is TGTGCCAGCAGTTACTTGGGGGGGAGAGGATATTCACCCCTCCACTTT.

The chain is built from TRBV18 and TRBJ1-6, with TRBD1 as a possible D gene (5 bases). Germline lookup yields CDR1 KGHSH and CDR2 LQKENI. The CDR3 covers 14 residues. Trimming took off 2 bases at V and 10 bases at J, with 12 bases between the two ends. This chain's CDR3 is CASSPSGSNSPLHF. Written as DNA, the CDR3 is TGTGCCAGCTCACCATCAGGGTCTAACTCACCCCTCCACTTT.

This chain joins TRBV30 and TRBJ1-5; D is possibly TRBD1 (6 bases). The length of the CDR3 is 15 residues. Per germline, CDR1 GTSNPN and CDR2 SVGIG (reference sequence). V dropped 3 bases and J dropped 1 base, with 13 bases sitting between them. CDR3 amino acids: CAWSGGGASNQPQHF. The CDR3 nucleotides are TGTGCCTGGAGCGGCGGGGGGGCGAGCAATCAGCCCCAGCATTTT.

The CDR3 nucleotides read TGTGCCAGCAGCCAAGATAGCACTGAAGCTTTCTTT. Its translation is CASSQDSTEAFF. The chain has TRBV4-2 and TRBJ1-1; D is undetermined. V gave up 0 bases and J gave up 4 bases, with 3 bases separating them. The CDR3 is 12 amino acids. From germline, CDR1 is LGHNA and CDR2 YNFKEQ.

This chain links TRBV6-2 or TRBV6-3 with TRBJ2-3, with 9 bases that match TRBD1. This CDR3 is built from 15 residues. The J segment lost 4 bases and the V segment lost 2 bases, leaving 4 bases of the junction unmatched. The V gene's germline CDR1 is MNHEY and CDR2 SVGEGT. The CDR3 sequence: CASSYKGQGADTQYF. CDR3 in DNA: TGTGCCAGCAGTTACAAGGGACAGGGCGCAGATACGCAGTATTTT.

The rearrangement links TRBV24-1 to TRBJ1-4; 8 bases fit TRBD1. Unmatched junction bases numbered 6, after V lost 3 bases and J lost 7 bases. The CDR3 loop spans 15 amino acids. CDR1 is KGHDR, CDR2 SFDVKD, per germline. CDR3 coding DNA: TGTGCCACCAGTGATGGACAGGGCGGGACTGAAAAACTGTTTTTT. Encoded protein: CATSDGQGGTEKLFF.

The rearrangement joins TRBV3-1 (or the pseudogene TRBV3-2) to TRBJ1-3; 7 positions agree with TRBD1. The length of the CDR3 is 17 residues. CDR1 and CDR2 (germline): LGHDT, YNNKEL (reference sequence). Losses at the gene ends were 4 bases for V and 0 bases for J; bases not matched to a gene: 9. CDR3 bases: TGTGCCAGCAGCCCACGGACAGGCGGTAGCTCTGGAAACACCATATATTTT. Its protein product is CASSPRTGGSSGNTIYF.

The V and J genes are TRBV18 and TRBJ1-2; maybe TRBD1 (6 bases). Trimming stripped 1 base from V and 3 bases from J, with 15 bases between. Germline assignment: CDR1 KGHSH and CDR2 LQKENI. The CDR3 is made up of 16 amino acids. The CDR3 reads CASSPLHRDNYYGYTF. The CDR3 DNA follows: TGTGCCAGCTCACCACTCCACCGGGACAACTACTATGGCTACACCTTC.

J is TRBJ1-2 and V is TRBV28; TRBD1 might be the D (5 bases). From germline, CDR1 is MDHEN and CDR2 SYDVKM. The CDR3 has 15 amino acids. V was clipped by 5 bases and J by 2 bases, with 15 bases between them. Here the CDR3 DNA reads TGTGCCAGCAGTCGCCCTGGGGCGATCAACTATGGCTACACCTTC. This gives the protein CASSRPGAINYGYTF.

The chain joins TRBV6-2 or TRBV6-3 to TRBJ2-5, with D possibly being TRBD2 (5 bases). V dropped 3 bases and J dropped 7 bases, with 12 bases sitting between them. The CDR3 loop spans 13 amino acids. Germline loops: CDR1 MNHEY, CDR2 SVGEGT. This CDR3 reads CASSYLGEGTQYF. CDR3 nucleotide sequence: TGTGCCAGCAGTTATCTGGGAGAGGGGACCCAGTACTTC.

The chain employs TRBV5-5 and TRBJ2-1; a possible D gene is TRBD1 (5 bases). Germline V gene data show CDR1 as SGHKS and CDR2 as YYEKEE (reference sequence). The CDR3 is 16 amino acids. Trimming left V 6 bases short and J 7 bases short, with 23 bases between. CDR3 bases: TGTGCCAGCAAGAATGTCAGGGCAGAATACGGGAATGAGCAGTTCTTC. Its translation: CASKNVRAEYGNEQFF.

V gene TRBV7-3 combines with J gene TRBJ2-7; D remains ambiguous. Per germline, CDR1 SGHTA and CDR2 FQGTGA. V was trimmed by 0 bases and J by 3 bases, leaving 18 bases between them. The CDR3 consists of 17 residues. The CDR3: CASSLTVAQPTSYEQYF. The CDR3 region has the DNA TGTGCCAGCAGCTTAACGGTTGCACAGCCAACGAGCTACGAGCAGTACTTC.

The CDR3 here is CASSSLSGGYEQYF. The CDR3 nucleotides read TGTGCCAGCAGCTCCCTTAGCGGGGGCTACGAGCAGTACTTC. V gene TRBV6-5 combines with J gene TRBJ2-7, with TRBD2 matching 9 bases. V shed 6 bases and J 3 bases; nucleotides not matched to a gene: 6. The germline CDR1 and CDR2 sequences are MNHEY and SVGAGI. The CDR3 has 14 residues.

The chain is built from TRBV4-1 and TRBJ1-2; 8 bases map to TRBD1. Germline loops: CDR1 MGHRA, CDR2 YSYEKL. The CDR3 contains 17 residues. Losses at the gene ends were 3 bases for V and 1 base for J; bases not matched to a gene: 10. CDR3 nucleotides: TGCGCCAGCAGCCACCCCGTGGACAGGGCCCTTAACTATGGCTACACCTTC. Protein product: CASSHPVDRALNYGYTF.

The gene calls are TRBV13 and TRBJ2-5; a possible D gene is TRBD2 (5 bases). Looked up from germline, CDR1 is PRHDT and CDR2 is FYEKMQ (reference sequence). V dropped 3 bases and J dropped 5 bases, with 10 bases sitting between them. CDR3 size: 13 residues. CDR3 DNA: TGTGCCAGCAGCTTGGCGGGCCTTGAGACCCAGTACTTC. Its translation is CASSLAGLETQYF.

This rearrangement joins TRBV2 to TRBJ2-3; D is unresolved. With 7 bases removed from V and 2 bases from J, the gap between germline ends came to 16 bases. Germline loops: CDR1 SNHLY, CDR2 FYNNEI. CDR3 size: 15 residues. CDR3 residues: CASTSTRLDTDTQYF. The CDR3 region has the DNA TGTGCCAGCACCTCCACGCGGCTAGACACAGATACGCAGTATTTT. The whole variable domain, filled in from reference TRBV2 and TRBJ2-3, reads EPEVTQTPSHQVTQMGQEVILRCVPISNHLYFYWYRQILGQKVEFLVSFYNNEISEKSEIFDDQFSVERPDGSNFTLKIRSTKLEDSAMYFCASTSTRLDTDTQYFGPGTRLTVL.

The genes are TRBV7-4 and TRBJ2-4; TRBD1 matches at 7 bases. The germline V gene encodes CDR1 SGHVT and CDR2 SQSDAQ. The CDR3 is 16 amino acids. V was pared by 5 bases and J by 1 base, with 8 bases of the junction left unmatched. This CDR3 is CASSVGQVGAKNIQYF. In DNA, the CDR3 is TGTGCCAGCAGCGTTGGACAGGTGGGGGCCAAAAACATTCAGTACTTC.

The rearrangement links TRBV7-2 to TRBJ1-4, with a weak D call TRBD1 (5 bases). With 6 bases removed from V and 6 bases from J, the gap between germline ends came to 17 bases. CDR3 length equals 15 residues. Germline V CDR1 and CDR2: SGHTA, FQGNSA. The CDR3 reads CASSLTDPSYEKLFF. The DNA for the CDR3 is TGTGCCAGCAGTTTGACAGATCCCTCATATGAAAAACTGTTTTTT.

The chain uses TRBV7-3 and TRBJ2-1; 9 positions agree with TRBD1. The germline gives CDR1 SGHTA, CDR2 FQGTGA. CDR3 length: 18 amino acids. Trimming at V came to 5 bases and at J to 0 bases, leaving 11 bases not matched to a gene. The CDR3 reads CASSHLRGTGSSYNEQFF. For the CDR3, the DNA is TGTGCCAGCAGCCACTTGCGGGGGACAGGGTCCTCCTACAATGAGCAGTTCTTC.

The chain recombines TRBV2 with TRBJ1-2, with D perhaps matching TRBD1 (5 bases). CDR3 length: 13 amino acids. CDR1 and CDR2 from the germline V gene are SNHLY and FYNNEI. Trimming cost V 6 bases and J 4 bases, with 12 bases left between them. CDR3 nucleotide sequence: TGTGCCAGCAGCCAGACAGCCTCCTATGGCTACACCTTC. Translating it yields CASSQTASYGYTF. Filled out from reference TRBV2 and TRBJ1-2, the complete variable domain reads EPEVTQTPSHQVTQMGQEVILRCVPISNHLYFYWYRQILGQKVEFLVSFYNNEISEKSEIFDDQFSVERPDGSNFTLKIRSTKLEDSAMYFCASSQTASYGYTFGSGTRLTVV.

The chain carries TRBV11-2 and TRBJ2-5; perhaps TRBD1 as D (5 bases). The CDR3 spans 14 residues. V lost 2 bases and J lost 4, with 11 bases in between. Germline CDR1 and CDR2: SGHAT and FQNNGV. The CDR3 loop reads CASSLPVQGETQYF. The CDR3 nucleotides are TGTGCCAGCAGCTTACCCGTTCAGGGAGAGACCCAGTACTTC.

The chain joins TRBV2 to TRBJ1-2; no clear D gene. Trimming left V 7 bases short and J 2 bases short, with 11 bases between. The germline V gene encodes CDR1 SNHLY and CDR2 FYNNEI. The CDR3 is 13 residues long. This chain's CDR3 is CASNELLNYGYTF. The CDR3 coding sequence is TGTGCCAGCAACGAACTCCTAAACTATGGCTACACCTTC.

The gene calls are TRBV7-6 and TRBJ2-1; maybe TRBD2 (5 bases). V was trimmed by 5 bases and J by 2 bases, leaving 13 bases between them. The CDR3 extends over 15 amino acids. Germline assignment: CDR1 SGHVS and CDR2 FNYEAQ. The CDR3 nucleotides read TGTGCCAGCAGCCCCGCGGGCTATCCCTACAATGAGCAGTTCTTC. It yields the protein CASSPAGYPYNEQFF. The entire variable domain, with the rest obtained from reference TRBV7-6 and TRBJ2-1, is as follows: GAGVSQSPRYKVTKRGQDVALRCDPISGHVSLYWYRQALGQGPEFLTYFNYEAQQDKSGLPNDRFSAERPEGSISTLTIQRTEQRDSAMYRCASSPAGYPYNEQFFGPGTRLTVL.

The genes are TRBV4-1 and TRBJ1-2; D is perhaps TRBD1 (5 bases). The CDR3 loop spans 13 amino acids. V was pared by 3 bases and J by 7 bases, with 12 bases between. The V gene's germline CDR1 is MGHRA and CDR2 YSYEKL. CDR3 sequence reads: CASSQWWGGGYTF. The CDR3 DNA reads TGCGCCAGCAGCCAGTGGTGGGGGGGTGGCTACACCTTC.

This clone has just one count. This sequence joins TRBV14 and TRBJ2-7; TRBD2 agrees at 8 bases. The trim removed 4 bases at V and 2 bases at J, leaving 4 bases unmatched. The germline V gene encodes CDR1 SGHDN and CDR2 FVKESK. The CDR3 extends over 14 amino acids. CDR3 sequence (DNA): TGTGCCAGCAGCCTTCTAGCGGGTACCTACGAGCAGTACTTC. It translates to CASSLLAGTYEQYF.